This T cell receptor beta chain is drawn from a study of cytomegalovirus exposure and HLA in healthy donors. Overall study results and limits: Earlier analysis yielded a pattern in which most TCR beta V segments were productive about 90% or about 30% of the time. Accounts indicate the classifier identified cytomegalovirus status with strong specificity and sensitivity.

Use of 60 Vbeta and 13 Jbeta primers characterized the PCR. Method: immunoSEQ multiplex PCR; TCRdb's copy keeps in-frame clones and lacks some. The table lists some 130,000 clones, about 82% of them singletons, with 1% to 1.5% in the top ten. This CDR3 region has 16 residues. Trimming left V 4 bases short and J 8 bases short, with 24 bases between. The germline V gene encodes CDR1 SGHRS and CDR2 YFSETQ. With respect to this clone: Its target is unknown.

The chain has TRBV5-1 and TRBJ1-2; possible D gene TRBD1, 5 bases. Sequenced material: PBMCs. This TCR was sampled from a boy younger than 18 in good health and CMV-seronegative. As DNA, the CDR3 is TGCGCCAGCAGCCCTGAAACCCTAAAAGACAGTAACGGCTACACCTTC. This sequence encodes CASSPETLKDSNGYTF.